Sequencing of this TCR beta chain was carried out in a study of blood T cell repertoires in COVID-19. Study-level background: Some COVID-19 samples were acute and others convalescent; all came from the United States, Italy and Spain.

Germline V gene lookup returns CDR1 MNHNY and CDR2 SVGAGI (reference sequence). V dropped 6 bases and J dropped 5; count of bases not matched to a gene: 6. The CDR3 loop spans 13 amino acids. The cohort comprised adults aged 18 to 89 years residing in 20 to 30 US areas. Recovered Cohort 3 donors showed two negative PCRs, clearance, or symptom resolution. Methods used by the authors: Amplified reference gene primers provided the basis for estimating nucleated cell counts. Libraries were prepared by immunoSEQ multiplex PCR; TCRdb keeps only in-frame clonotypes and omits some of them. The DNA was the basis for D and trimming; V, J and clone size are from that table. The data show 350,000 to 450,000 clones, over 80% seen once.

Sequenced sample: PBMCs or T cells enriched from blood (not recorded which). This clonotype was sampled from a woman aged 50 to 65 who had recovered from COVID-19. The rearrangement links TRBV6-6 to TRBJ1-2, with 7 positions matching TRBD1. This CDR3 is CASSPGQSYGYTF. The CDR3 DNA reads TGTGCCAGCAGCCCGGGACAGAGTTATGGCTACACCTTC.